One sample yielded the 3 T cell receptor beta chains listed below, sequenced in a study of T cells after yellow fever vaccination. One entry per CDR3 protein, called by TCRdb with MiXCR from the 5' RACE reads. Of about 120,000 distinct CDR3 sequences in the sample, about 7.8% were seen once. The material sequenced was CD4+ T cells sorted from PBMCs, taken about 41 days after the first yellow fever vaccination. The receptors were gathered from a man aged 18 to 30 who received the YFV17D yellow fever vaccine.

This clonotype was recorded many times. This chain links TRBV24-1 with TRBJ2-7; unclear D gene. The CDR3 loop spans 11 amino acids. The V end lost 6 bases, the J end lost 1 base, and 3 bases lay between the germline ends. Germline V gives CDR1 KGHDR, CDR2 SFDVKD. The CDR3 region has the DNA TGTGCCACCAGTCAATCCTACGAGCAGTACTTC. Translated: CATSQSYEQYF.

This clonotype was found many times. V usage is TRBV4-3 and J usage is TRBJ2-7; D is unresolved. The CDR3 has 16 residues. CDR1 and CDR2 from the germline V gene are LGHNA and YSLEER. V dropped 0 bases and J dropped 2 bases, with 14 bases sitting between them. The DNA of the CDR3 is TGCGCCAGCAGCCAAGATTCGACTTTTTCGGCCTACGAGCAGTACTTC. Translated: CASSQDSTFSAYEQYF.

This clonotype was seen repeatedly, ten times or more. This chain uses TRBV15 with TRBJ2-7; the D gene is possibly TRBD2 (6 bases). Per the germline V gene, CDR1 is LNHNV and CDR2 is YYDKDF (reference sequence). The CDR3 has 14 residues. V was cut by 0 bases and J by 5 bases, with 11 bases left in between. CDR3 in DNA: TGTGCCACCAGCAGAGATCGGCGGGGACACGAGCAGTACTTC. It specifies CATSRDRRGHEQYF.